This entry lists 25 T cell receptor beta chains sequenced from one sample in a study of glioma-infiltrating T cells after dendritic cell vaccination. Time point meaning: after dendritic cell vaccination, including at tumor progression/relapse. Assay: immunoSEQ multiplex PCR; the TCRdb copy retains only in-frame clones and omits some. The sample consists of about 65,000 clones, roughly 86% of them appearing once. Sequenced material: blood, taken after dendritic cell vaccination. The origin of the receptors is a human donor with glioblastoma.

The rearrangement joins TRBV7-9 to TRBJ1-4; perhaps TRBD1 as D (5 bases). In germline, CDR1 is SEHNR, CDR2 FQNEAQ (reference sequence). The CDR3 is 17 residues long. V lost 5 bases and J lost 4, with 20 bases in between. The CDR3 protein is CASSNANRFSHNEKLFF. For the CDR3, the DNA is TGTGCCAGCAGCAACGCCAACAGGTTCAGTCATAATGAAAAACTGTTTTTT.

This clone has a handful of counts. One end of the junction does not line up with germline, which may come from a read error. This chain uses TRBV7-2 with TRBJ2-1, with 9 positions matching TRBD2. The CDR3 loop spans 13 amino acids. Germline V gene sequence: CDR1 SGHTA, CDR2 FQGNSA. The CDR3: CASSLYRQAGGIF. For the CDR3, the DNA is TGTGCCAGCAGCTTATACCGTCAAGCGGGGGGAATCTTC.

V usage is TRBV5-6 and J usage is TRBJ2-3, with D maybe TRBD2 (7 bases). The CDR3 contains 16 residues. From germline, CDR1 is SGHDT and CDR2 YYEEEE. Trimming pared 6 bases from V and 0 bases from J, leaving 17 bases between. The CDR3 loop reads CASTLEGGPSTDTQYF. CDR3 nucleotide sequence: TGTGCCAGCACCCTCGAGGGGGGGCCTAGCACAGATACGCAGTATTTT.

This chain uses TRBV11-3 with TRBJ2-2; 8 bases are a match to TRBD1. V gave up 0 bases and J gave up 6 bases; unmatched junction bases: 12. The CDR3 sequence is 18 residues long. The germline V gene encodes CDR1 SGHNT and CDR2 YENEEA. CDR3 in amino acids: CASSLDADRVVEAGELFF. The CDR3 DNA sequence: TGTGCCAGCAGCTTAGATGCGGACAGGGTTGTTGAAGCCGGGGAGCTGTTTTTT.

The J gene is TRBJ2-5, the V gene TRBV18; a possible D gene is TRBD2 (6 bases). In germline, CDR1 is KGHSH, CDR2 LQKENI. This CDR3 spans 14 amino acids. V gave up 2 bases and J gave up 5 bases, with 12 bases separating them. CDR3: CASSPVDGGETQYF. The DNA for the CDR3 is TGTGCCAGCTCACCAGTGGACGGAGGGGAGACCCAGTACTTC.

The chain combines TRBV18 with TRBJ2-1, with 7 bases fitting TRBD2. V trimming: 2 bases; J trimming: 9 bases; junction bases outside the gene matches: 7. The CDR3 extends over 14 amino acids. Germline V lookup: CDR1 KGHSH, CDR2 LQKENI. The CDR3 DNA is TGTGCCAGCTCACCAGGAGCGGGGCGCGGTGAGCAGTTCTTC. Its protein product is CASSPGAGRGEQFF.

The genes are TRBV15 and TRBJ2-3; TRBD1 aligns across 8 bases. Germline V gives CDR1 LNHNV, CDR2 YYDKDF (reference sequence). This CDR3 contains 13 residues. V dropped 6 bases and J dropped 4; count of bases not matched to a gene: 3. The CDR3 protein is CATSGQGSDTQYF. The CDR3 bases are TGTGCCACCAGTGGACAGGGATCAGATACGCAGTATTTT.

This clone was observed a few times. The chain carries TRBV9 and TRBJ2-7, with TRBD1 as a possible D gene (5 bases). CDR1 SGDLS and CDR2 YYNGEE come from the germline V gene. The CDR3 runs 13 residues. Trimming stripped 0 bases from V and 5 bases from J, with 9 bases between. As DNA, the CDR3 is TGTGCCAGCAGCGTAGATGCCAGGGACGAGCAGTACTTC. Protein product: CASSVDARDEQYF.

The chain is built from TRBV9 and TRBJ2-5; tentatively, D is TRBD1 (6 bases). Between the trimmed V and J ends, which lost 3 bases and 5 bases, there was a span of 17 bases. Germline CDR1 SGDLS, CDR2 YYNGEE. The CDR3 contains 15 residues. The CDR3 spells CASSAGHRAGETQYF. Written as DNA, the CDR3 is TGTGCCAGCAGCGCAGGGCACAGGGCGGGCGAGACCCAGTACTTC.

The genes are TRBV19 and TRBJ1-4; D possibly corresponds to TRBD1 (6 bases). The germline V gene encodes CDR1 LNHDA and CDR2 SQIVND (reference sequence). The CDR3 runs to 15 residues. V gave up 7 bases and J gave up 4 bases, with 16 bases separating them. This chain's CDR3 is CASTKRQAINEKLFF. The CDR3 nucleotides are TGTGCCAGTACCAAACGACAGGCGATTAATGAAAAACTGTTTTTT.

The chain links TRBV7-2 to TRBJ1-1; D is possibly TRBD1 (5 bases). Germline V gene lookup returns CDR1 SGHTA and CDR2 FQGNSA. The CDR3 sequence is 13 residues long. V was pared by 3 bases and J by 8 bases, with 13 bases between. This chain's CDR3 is CASSLNGGKEAFF. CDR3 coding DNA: TGTGCCAGCAGCTTGAACGGGGGGAAGGAAGCTTTCTTT.

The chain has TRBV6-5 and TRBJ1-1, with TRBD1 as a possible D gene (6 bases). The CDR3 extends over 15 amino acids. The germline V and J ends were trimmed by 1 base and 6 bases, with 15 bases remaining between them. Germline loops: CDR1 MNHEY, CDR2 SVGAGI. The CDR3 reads CASSYWGTGFPEAFF. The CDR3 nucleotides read TGTGCCAGCAGTTACTGGGGAACAGGGTTTCCTGAAGCTTTCTTT.

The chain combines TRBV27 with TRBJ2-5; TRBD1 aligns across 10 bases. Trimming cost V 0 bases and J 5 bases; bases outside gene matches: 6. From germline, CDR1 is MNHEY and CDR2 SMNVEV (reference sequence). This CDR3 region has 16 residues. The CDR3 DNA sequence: TGTGCCAGCAGTTTATCGGGACAGGGGTATGAGGAGACCCAGTACTTC. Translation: CASSLSGQGYEETQYF.

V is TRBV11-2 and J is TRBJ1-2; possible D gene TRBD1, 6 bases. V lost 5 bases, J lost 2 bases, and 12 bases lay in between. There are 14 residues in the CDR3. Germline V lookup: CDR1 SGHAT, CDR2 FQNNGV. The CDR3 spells CASSLSTGNYGYTF. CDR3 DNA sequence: TGTGCCAGCAGCCTAAGTACAGGGAACTATGGCTACACCTTC.

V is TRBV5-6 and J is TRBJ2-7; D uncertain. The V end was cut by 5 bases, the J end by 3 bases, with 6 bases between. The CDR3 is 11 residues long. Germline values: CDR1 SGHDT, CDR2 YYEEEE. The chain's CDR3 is CASSSHYEQYF. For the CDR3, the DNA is TGTGCCAGCAGTTCCCACTACGAGCAGTACTTC.

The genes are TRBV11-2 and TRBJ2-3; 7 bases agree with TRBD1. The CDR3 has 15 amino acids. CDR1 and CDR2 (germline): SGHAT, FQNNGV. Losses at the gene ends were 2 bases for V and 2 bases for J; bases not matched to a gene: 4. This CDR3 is CASSLRQGFTDTQYF. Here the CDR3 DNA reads TGTGCCAGCAGCTTAAGACAGGGCTTCACAGATACGCAGTATTTT.

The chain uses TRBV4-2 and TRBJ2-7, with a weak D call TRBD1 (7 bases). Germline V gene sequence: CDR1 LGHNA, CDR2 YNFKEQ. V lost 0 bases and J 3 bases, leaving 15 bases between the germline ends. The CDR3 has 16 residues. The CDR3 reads CASSQEEGQPNYEQYF. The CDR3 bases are TGTGCCAGCAGCCAAGAGGAGGGACAGCCCAACTACGAGCAGTACTTC.

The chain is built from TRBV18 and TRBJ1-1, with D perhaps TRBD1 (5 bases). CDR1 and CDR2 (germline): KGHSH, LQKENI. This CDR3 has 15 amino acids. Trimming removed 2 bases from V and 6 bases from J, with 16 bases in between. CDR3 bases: TGTGCCAGCTCACCAGTTCCCACAGGCGATCCTGAAGCTTTCTTT. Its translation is CASSPVPTGDPEAFF.

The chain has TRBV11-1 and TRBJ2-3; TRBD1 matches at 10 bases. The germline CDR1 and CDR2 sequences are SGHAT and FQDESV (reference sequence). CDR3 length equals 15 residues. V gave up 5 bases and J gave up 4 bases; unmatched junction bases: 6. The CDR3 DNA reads TGTGCCAGCAGCCCCGGGACAGGGGTCGCAGATACGCAGTATTTT. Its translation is CASSPGTGVADTQYF.

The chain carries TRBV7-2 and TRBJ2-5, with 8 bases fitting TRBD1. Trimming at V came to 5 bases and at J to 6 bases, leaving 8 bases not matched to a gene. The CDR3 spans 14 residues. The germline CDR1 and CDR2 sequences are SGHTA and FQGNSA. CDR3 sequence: CASSLGQGRKTQYF. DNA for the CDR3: TGTGCCAGCAGCCTAGGACAGGGAAGGAAGACCCAGTACTTC.

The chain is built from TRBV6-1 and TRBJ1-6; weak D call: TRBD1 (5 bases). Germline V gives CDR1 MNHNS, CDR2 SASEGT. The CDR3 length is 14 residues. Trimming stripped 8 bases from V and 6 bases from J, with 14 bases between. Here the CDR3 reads CASGREFGNSPLHF. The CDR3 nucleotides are TGTGCCAGCGGCAGGGAATTTGGTAATTCACCCCTCCACTTT.

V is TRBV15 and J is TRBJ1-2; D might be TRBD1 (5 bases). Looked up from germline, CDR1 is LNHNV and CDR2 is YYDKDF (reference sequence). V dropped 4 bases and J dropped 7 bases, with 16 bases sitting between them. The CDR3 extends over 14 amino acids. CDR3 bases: TGTGCCACCAGCACGACTCAGGGTCTGGGTGGCTACACCTTC. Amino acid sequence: CATSTTQGLGGYTF. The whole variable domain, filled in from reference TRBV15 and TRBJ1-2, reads DAMVIQNPRYQVTQFGKPVTLSCSQTLNHNVMYWYQQKSSQAPKLLFHYYDKDFNNEADTPDNFQSRRPNTSFCFLDIRSPGLGDTAMYLCATSTTQGLGGYTFGSGTRLTVV.

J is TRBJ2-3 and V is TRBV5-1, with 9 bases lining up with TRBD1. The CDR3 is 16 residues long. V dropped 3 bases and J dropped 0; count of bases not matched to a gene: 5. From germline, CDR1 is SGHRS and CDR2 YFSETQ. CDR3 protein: CASSWGQGQSTDTQYF. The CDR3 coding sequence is TGCGCCAGCAGCTGGGGACAGGGCCAGAGCACAGATACGCAGTATTTT.

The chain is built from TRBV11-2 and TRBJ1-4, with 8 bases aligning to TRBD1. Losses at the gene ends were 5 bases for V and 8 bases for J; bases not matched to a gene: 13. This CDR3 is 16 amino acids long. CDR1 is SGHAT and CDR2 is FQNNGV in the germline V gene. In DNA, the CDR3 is TGTGCCAGCAGCCCTCTCGGACAGGGTTGGAGGGAAAAACTGTTTTTT. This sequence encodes CASSPLGQGWREKLFF.

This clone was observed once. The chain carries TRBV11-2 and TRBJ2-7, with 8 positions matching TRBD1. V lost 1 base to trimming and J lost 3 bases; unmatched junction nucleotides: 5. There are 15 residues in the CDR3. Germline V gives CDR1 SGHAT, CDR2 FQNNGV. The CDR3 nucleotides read TGTGCCAGCAGCTTAGGACCGGGACAGGTCTACGAGCAGTACTTC. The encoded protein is CASSLGPGQVYEQYF.